This T cell receptor beta chain was obtained from a study of shared clonotypes between healthy human individuals. Overall study: Each donor's CD8 memory used one plate, CD8 naive two, each CD4 subset three.

Terminally differentiated effector memory CD45RA+ cells were left out of the naive CD8 fraction, which was CD45RO-negative and positively selected for CCR7. Notes on the study in general: What naive subsets generally showed was a larger estimated richness than memory subsets showed.

On sorted subsets, replicate PCRs used about 0.2 ug DNA, or 27,000 or so T cell genomes. TCRdb keeps only in-frame clones here, not all; method: immunoSEQ multiplex PCR. The sample comprises about 2.2 million clones, roughly 95% of which are singletons, and around 1.7% rests with the top ten. In regard to this clone: The target antigen is unknown.

The sequenced material came from naive CD8+ T cells from PBMCs. The origin of this receptor is a man between 18 and 29 years old in good health. Some clones in this sample may be carry-over from other donors' samples.

The CDR3: CASSFPGEGLNSEQYF. Here the CDR3 DNA reads TGTGCCAGCAGTTTTCCGGGGGAGGGACTTAACTCCGAGCAGTACTTC. The rearrangement joins TRBV28 to TRBJ2-7; 7 nucleotides match TRBD2. V lost 3 bases to trimming and J lost 6 bases; unmatched junction nucleotides: 14. Germline V gene sequence: CDR1 MDHEN, CDR2 SYDVKM. The CDR3 length is 16 residues.